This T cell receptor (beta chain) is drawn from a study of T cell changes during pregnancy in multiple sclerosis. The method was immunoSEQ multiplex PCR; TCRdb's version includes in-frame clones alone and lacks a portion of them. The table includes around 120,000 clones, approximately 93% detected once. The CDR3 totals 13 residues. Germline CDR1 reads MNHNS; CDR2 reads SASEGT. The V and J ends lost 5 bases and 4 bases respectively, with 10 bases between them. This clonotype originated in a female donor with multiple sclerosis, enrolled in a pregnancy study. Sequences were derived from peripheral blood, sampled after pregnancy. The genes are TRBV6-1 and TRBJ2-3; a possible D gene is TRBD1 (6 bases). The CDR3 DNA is TGTGCCAGCAGTCGGGACATATCAGATACGCAGTATTTT. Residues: CASSRDISDTQYF.